What follows is one TCR beta chain and its context. This clone showed up just a few times. Its antigen has not been determined. Nothing much larger sits one base from this clone, and base qualities are not available. The sample originates from a study of Ad26.COV2.S vaccination and SARS-CoV-2 variants (dated by TCRdb to 2020 to 2023). About the full investigation: Vaccine-arm donors were drawn from COV1001, a multicentre, randomized, double-blind, placebo-controlled phase I-IIa trial of Ad26.COV2.S in healthy adults. TCRbeta repertoire sequencing was used to assess the specificity and breadth of SARS-CoV-2-reactive T cell receptors after Ad26.COV2.S vaccination. Throughout the experiments and outcome assessment, investigators stayed blinded to trial group allocation. A total of 32 samples were included in the TCR-sequenced set, comprising 19 Ad26.COV2.S vaccine recipients, 5 placebo recipients and 8 SARS-CoV-2 convalescent individuals. Trial participants were randomized into five groups of five: low-dose or high-dose Ad26.COV2.S given once or twice, or placebo on both occasions. Dosing of Ad26.COV2.S was intramuscular, at either 5x10^10 or 1x10^11 viral particles, delivered as one shot or as two shots spaced 56 days apart.

Findings and caveats that apply to the study as a whole: Substantial breadth of spike-specific CD8+ and CD4+ T cell responses was reported after vaccination. Comparing responses between vaccine doses or regimens was not something the study was powered to do. Vaccine and placebo recipients had comparable non-spike TCR breadth, which fits with the vaccine containing only spike. The authors noted that the TCR breadth and depth analyses may have underestimated total T cell responses. Ad26.COV2.S recipients had higher spike-specific TCR breadth than placebo recipients (P = 0.0014).

TCRbeta CDR3 regions were sequenced with the immunoSEQ Assay. After extraction, genomic DNA underwent amplification by bias-controlled multiplex PCR, followed by high-throughput sequencing. Per the source publication's procedure: To quantify the absolute abundance of every unique TCRbeta CDR3 region, sequences were collapsed and filtered. T cell fraction was estimated by normalization of TCRbeta template counts to usable DNA, with usable DNA being measured through amplification of reference genes present in all nucleated cells. Repertoire TCRs were annotated as SARS-CoV-2-specific by exact matching of V gene, CDR3 amino acid sequence and J gene to a known reactive TCR set. The reference SARS-CoV-2 TCR set came from MIRA and was filtered for enrichment in COVID-19-positive ImmuneCODE repertoires, removing public or cross-reactive TCRs. Based on the MIRA antigens, annotated TCRs were further analysed at the level of specific ORF or position within ORF. Breadth was defined as the number of annotated unique rearrangements divided by the total number of unique productive rearrangements, and depth was defined as the summed frequency of the annotated unique rearrangements. Two-sided Wilcoxon rank-sum tests were used to compare TCR breadth between groups. TCRdb retrieved this table from immuneACCESS and kept in-frame rearrangements only. Not all clones are present; in checked studies, unresolved V genes account for under half, and no reason is known for the remainder. V, J and clone size are taken as reported in that table, and D and trimming were inferred from the DNA itself. Counted in this sample were 300,000 to 400,000 clones; approximately 85% of them appeared once. Roughly 3.1% of the sample belongs to the ten largest clones.

The treatment or condition label here, explained by the study, means: about 20 received Ad26.COV2.S at low or high dose, single or two shots; several received placebo; per-sample allocation not given. For vaccine and placebo recipients, repertoires were sequenced using samples collected on day 63 after the first injection. Between 29 July and 7 August 2020, Cohort 1b enrolled 25 adults aged 18-55 years at one site in Boston, USA. Ad26.COV2.S consisted of a replication-incompetent adenovirus type 26 vector by which a prefusion-stabilized SARS-CoV-2 spike protein from the original Wuhan strain was expressed. The trim is 0 bases for V and 3 bases for J, with a gap of 10 bases between the germline ends. CDR1 SGHRS and CDR2 YFSETQ were looked up in the germline V gene. Its CDR3 holds 14 amino acids, cysteine through phenylalanine. The kept DNA is CDR3 alone, 42 bases in frame from the first base.

The sequence links TRBV5-1 to TRBJ2-7, with a weak D call of TRBD1 (5 bases match). Sequenced material: peripheral blood, taken in a trial of Ad26.COV2.S vaccine versus placebo. The sequence derives from a person aged 18-65 years who received the Ad26.COV2.S COVID-19 vaccine or a placebo. In nucleotides, the sequence is TGCGCCAGCAGCTTGGTCGACAGTAGCTACGAGCAGTACTTC. Its product reads: CASSLVDSSYEQYF.